A single sample is the source of the 15 T cell receptor beta chains below, sequenced in a study of OX40 agonist ivuxolimab in advanced cancers. The table came from immunoSEQ multiplex PCR; TCRdb's copy has only in-frame clones and leaves some out. The table lists tens of thousands of clones, about 90% of them singletons. The material was CD4+ or CD8+ T cells sorted from blood, obtained in a trial of the OX40 agonist ivuxolimab. The receptors were gathered from an adult with an advanced solid tumor such as melanoma, head and neck, liver or kidney cancer.

This chain joins TRBV5-4 and TRBJ2-2; no clear D gene. Germline V gene lookup returns CDR1 SGHNT and CDR2 YYREEE (reference sequence). With 1 base removed from V and 8 bases from J, the gap between germline ends came to 6 bases. The CDR3 spans 12 residues. CDR3 coding DNA: TGTGCCAGCAGCTTGCGGATGGGGGAGCTGTTTTTT. Translation: CASSLRMGELFF.

The chain employs TRBV19 and TRBJ1-3, with D possibly TRBD1 on 5 matching bases. CDR3 size: 15 residues. CDR1 is LNHDA, CDR2 SQIVND, per germline (reference sequence). Trimming removed 5 bases from V and 1 base from J, with 12 bases in between. The CDR3 here is CASSLPRGSGNTIYF. Here the CDR3 DNA reads TGTGCCAGTAGTCTGCCCCGGGGGTCTGGAAACACCATATATTTT.

This clone has a single count. The chain has TRBV29-1 and TRBJ2-3; unclear D gene. This CDR3 spans 12 amino acids. Germline V gene sequence: CDR1 SQVTM, CDR2 ANQGSEA. Trimming shortened V by 7 bases and J by 1 base, and 9 bases separated the two germline ends. CDR3 sequence: CSADGGTDTQYF. CDR3 sequence (DNA): TGCAGCGCAGATGGGGGCACAGATACGCAGTATTTT.

V is TRBV9 and J is TRBJ2-1; D uncertain. Germline CDR1 SGDLS, CDR2 YYNGEE. The CDR3 totals 16 residues. V was clipped by 3 bases and J by 7 bases, with 20 bases between them. CDR3 DNA sequence: TGTGCCAGCAGCGGGAATGGTCCCCCTTCGGCAAATGAGCAGTTCTTC. Its translation: CASSGNGPPSANEQFF.

The genes are TRBV28 and TRBJ2-1; possible D gene TRBD2, 6 bases. CDR1 and CDR2 from the germline V gene are MDHEN and SYDVKM. V lost 3 bases to trimming and J lost 5 bases, with 17 bases between them. The CDR3 loop spans 16 amino acids. The CDR3 DNA reads TGTGCCAGCAGTTTTTTGCGAGTAGCGGCAAACAATGAGCAGTTCTTC. Amino acids: CASSFLRVAANNEQFF.

The count of this clone is one. The genes are TRBV7-6 and TRBJ2-1; the D gene is possibly TRBD2 (6 bases). Trimming cost V 1 base and J 3 bases, with 13 bases left between them. Germline lookup yields CDR1 SGHVS and CDR2 FNYEAQ. The length of the CDR3 is 16 residues. The CDR3: CASSLGGGRNYNEQFF. The CDR3 nucleotides are TGTGCCAGCAGCTTAGGGGGAGGAAGGAACTACAATGAGCAGTTCTTC. The whole variable domain, remainder taken from reference TRBV7-6 and TRBJ2-1, is GAGVSQSPRYKVTKRGQDVALRCDPISGHVSLYWYRQALGQGPEFLTYFNYEAQQDKSGLPNDRFSAERPEGSISTLTIQRTEQRDSAMYRCASSLGGGRNYNEQFFGPGTRLTVL.

The V call is TRBV6-1, the J call TRBJ2-3; TRBD1 is a possible D gene (5 bases). The CDR3 loop spans 14 amino acids. Germline V gene data show CDR1 as MNHNS and CDR2 as SASEGT. Trimming shortened V by 8 bases and J by 4 bases, and 16 bases separated the two germline ends. The DNA for the CDR3 is TGTGCCAGCCGTAGGCCTACAGGCGCAGATACGCAGTATTTT. Residues: CASRRPTGADTQYF.

The V and J genes are TRBV6-5 and TRBJ2-1; D might be TRBD1 or TRBD2, each matching 5 bases. CDR1 is MNHEY and CDR2 is SVGAGI in the germline V gene. This CDR3 has 15 amino acids. V was trimmed by 6 bases and J by 10 bases, leaving 22 bases between them. CDR3 sequence reads: CASSREGWGRTEQFF. As DNA, the CDR3 is TGTGCCAGCAGCCGTGAGGGCTGGGGACGTACGGAGCAGTTCTTC.

This rearrangement joins TRBV4-1 to TRBJ2-3; 15 bases align to TRBD2. The J segment lost 5 bases and the V segment lost 5 bases, leaving 5 bases of the junction unmatched. CDR1 is MGHRA and CDR2 is YSYEKL in the germline V gene. The CDR3 runs to 16 residues. The CDR3 DNA follows: TGCGCCAGCAGCACCGGACTAGCGGGGGGGCAAGATACGCAGTATTTT. It yields the protein CASSTGLAGGQDTQYF.

The V gene is TRBV29-1, the J gene TRBJ2-3; the D is unclear. Germline V gene lookup returns CDR1 SQVTM and CDR2 ANQGSEA. V lost 3 bases and J lost 5, with 9 bases in between. This CDR3 comprises 12 residues. The CDR3 bases are TGCAGCGTTGACTGGGGTAAAGATACGCAGTATTTT. Translating gives CSVDWGKDTQYF.

The rearrangement links TRBV27 to TRBJ2-3, with 10 bases fitting TRBD1. Germline trimming cut 4 bases from V and 8 bases from J; bases unmatched to any gene: 3. Germline loops: CDR1 MNHEY, CDR2 SMNVEV (reference sequence). The CDR3 extends over 13 amino acids. The CDR3 nucleotides are TGTGCCAGCAGTTCCGGACAGGGGGGTACGCAGTATTTT. This encodes CASSSGQGGTQYF.

This clone was seen just once. J is TRBJ1-1 and V is TRBV20-1; D remains unclear. Germline V lookup: CDR1 DFQATT, CDR2 SNEGSKA (reference sequence). The CDR3 loop spans 9 amino acids. Here the CDR3 DNA reads TGCAGGGGGTCACGGGAAGCTTTCTTT. The encoded protein is CRGSREAFF.

The chain has TRBV11-2 and TRBJ1-6; maybe TRBD1 (6 bases). The V gene lost 3 bases and the J gene lost 0 bases, with 15 bases spanning the gap. The CDR3 spans 18 residues. Germline V lookup: CDR1 SGHAT, CDR2 FQNNGV. The CDR3 loop reads CASSFDRLSSSYNSPLHF. In DNA form, the CDR3 reads TGTGCCAGCAGCTTTGACAGGCTCTCTAGCTCCTATAATTCACCCCTCCACTTT. The whole variable domain, remainder taken from reference TRBV11-2 and TRBJ1-6, is EAGVAQSPRYKIIEKRQSVAFWCNPISGHATLYWYQQILGQGPKLLIQFQNNGVVDDSQLPKDRFSAERLKGVDSTLKIQPAKLEDSAVYLCASSFDRLSSSYNSPLHFGNGTRLTVT.

CDR3: CASSSRYTGELFF. Written as DNA, the CDR3 is TGTGCCAGCAGCTCTCGGTACACCGGGGAGCTGTTTTTT. The chain recombines TRBV6-5 with TRBJ2-2; D is unclear. The ends were cut back, 6 bases at V and 3 bases at J, with 8 bases in the middle. The length of the CDR3 is 13 residues. Per the germline V gene, CDR1 is MNHEY and CDR2 is SVGAGI.

The chain recombines TRBV5-6 with TRBJ2-5; D assignment may be TRBD1 or TRBD2 (7 bases each). CDR1 and CDR2 from the germline V gene are SGHDT and YYEEEE. The germline V and J ends were trimmed by 4 bases and 5 bases, with 18 bases remaining between them. The CDR3 consists of 15 residues. The CDR3 DNA reads as TGTGCCAGCAGCCCCAGGGGGGGGAGACACGAGACCCAGTACTTC. It encodes CASSPRGGRHETQYF.